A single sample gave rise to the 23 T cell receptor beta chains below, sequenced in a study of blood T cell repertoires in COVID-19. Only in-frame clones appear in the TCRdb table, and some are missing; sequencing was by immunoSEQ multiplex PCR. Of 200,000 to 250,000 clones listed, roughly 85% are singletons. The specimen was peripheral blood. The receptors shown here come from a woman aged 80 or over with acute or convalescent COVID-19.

As DNA, the CDR3 is TGTGCCAGCAGCGTAGTGGCGGGAAAGCCGAACACCGGGGAGCTGTTTTTT. Protein sequence: CASSVVAGKPNTGELFF. This chain joins TRBV9 and TRBJ2-2, with D maybe TRBD2 (6 bases). The CDR3 spans 17 residues. Trimming shortened V by 0 bases and J by 0 bases, and 12 bases separated the two germline ends. Germline V gene lookup returns CDR1 SGDLS and CDR2 YYNGEE.

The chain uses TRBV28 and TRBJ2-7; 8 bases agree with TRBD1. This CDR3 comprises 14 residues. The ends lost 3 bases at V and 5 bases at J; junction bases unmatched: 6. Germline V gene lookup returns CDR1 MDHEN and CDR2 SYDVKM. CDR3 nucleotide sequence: TGTGCCAGCAGTTTGGAACAGGGGGTCGACGAGCAGTACTTC. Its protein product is CASSLEQGVDEQYF.

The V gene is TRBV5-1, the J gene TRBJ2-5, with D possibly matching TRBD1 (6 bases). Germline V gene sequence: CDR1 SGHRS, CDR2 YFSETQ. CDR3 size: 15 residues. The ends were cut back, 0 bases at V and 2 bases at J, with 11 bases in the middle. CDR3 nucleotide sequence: TGCGCCAGCAGCTTGGAAGGGCAGGGGCAAGAGACCCAGTACTTC. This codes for CASSLEGQGQETQYF.

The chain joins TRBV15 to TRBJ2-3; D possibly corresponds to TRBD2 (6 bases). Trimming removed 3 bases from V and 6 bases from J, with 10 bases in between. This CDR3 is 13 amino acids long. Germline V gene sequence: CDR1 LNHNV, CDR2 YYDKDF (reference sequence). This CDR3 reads CATSSALADTQYF. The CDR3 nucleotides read TGTGCCACCAGCAGTGCCCTAGCGGATACGCAGTATTTT.

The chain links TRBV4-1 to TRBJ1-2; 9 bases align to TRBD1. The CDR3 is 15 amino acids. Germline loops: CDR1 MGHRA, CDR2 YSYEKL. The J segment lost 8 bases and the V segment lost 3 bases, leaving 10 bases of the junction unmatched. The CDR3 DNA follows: TGCGCCAGCAGCCACCGGGACAGGGAGCGAGAAGGCTACACCTTC. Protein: CASSHRDREREGYTF.

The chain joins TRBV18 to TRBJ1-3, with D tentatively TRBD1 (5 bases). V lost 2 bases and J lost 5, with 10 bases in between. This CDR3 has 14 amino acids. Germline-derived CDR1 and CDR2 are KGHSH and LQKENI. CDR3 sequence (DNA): TGTGCCAGCTCACCAAGGCAGGGAAGAAACACCATATATTTT. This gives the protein CASSPRQGRNTIYF.

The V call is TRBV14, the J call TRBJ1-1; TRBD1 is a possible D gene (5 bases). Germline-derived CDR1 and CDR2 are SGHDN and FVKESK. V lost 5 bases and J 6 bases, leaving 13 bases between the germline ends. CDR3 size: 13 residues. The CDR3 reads CASSGRVGSEAFF. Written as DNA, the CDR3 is TGTGCCAGCAGCGGCAGGGTAGGTTCTGAAGCTTTCTTT. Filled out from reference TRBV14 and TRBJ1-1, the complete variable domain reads EAGVTQFPSHSVIEKGQTVTLRCDPISGHDNLYWYRRVMGKEIKFLLHFVKESKQDESGMPNNRFLAERTGGTYSTLKVQPAELEDSGVYFCASSGRVGSEAFFGQGTRLTVV.

The CDR3: CASSLVSGSGTEAFF. The CDR3 DNA reads as TGTGCCAGCAGCTTAGTGTCAGGTAGCGGCACTGAAGCTTTCTTT. The chain combines TRBV11-3 with TRBJ1-1; D remains ambiguous. The V end lost 1 base, the J end lost 4 bases, and 13 bases lay between the germline ends. Germline loops: CDR1 SGHNT, CDR2 YENEEA. The CDR3 sequence is 15 residues long.

CDR3 in amino acids: CASSLGRTENIQYF. In nucleotides, the CDR3 is TGTGCCAGCAGCCTTGGACGGACTGAAAACATTCAGTACTTC. The V and J genes are TRBV3-1 (or the pseudogene TRBV3-2) and TRBJ2-4, with D perhaps matching TRBD2 (5 bases). V was cut by 4 bases and J by 5 bases, with 12 bases left in between. Germline lookup yields CDR1 LGHDT and CDR2 YNNKEL (reference sequence). The length of the CDR3 is 14 residues.

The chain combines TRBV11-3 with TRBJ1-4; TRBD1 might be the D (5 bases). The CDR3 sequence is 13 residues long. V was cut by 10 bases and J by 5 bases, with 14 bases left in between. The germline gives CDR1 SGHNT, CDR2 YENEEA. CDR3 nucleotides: TGTGCCACCTCCCGGGGGTCAAATGAAAAACTGTTTTTT. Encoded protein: CATSRGSNEKLFF.

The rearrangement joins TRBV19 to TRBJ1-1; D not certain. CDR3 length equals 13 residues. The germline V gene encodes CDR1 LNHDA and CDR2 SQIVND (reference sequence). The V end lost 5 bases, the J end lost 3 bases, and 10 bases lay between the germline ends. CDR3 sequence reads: CASSPSADTEAFF. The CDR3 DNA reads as TGTGCCAGTAGTCCCAGCGCGGACACTGAAGCTTTCTTT.

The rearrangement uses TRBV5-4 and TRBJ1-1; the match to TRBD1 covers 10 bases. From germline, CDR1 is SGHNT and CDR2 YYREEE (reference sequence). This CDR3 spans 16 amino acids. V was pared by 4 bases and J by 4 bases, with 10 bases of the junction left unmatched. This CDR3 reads CASSTLRQGAGTEAFF. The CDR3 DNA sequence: TGTGCCAGCAGCACCCTCCGACAGGGGGCTGGCACTGAAGCTTTCTTT. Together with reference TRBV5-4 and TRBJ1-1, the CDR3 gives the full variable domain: ETGVTQSPTHLIKTRGQQVTLRCSSQSGHNTVSWYQQALGQGPQFIFQYYREEENGRGNFPPRFSGLQFPNYSSELNVNALELDDSALYLCASSTLRQGAGTEAFFGQGTRLTVV.

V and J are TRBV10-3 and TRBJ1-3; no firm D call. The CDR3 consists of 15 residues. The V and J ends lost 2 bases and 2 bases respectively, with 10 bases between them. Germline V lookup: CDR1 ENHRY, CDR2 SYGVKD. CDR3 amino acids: CAISEQLSTGNTIYF. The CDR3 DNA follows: TGTGCCATCAGTGAGCAATTGAGCACTGGAAACACCATATATTTT.

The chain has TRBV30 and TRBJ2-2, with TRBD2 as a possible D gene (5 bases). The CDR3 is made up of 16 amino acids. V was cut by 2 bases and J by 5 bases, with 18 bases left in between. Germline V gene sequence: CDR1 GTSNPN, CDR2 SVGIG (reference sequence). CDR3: CAWSPPSGYETGELFF. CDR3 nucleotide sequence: TGTGCCTGGAGTCCCCCGTCGGGGTATGAAACCGGGGAGCTGTTTTTT.

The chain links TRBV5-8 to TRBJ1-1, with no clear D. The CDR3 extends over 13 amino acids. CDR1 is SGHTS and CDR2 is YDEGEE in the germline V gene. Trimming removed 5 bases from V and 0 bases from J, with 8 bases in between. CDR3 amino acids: CASRLTVNTEAFF. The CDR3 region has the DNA TGTGCCAGCAGACTGACTGTGAACACTGAAGCTTTCTTT.

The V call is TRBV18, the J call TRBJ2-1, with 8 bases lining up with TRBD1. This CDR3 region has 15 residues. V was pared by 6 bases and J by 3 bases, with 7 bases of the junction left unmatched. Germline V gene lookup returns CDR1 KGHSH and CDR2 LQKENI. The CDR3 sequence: CASSPGQANYNEQFF. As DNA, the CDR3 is TGTGCCAGCTCCCCGGGACAGGCAAACTACAATGAGCAGTTCTTC.

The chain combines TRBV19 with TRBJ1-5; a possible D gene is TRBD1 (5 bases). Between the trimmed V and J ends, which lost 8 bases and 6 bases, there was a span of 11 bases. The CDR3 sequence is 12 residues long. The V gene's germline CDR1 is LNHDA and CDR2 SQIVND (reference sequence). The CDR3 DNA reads TGTGCCAGTGGGGGGTGGCCTCAGCCCCAGCATTTT. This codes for CASGGWPQPQHF.

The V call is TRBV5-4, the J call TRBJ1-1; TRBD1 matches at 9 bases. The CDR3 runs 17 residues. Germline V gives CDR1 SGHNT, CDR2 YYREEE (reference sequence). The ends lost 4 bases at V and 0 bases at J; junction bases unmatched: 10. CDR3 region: CASSPGQGRPMNTEAFF. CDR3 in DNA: TGTGCCAGCAGCCCTGGACAGGGGCGCCCCATGAACACTGAAGCTTTCTTT.

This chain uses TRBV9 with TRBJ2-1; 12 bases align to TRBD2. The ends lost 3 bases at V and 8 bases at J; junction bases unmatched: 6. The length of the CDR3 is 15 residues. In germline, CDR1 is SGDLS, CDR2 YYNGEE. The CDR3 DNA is TGTGCCAGCAGCGAAGGACTAGCGGGGCTGGATGAGCAGTTCTTC. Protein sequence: CASSEGLAGLDEQFF.

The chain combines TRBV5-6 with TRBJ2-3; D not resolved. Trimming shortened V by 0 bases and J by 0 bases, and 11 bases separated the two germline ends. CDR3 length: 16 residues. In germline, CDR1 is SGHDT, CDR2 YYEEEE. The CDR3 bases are TGTGCCAGCAGCTTGGGTTCCCAGACAAGCACAGATACGCAGTATTTT. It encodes CASSLGSQTSTDTQYF.

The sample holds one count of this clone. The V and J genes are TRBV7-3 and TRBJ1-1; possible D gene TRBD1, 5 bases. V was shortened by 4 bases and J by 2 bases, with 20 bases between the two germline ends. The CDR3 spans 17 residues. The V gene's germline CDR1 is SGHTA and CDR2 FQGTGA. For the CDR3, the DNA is TGTGCCAGCAGCTCCACCCTCCGGGACTTTTTAAACACTGAAGCTTTCTTT. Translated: CASSSTLRDFLNTEAFF. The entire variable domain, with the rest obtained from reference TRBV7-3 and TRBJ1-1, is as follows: GAGVSQTPSNKVTEKGKYVELRCDPISGHTALYWYRQSLGQGPEFLIYFQGTGAADDSGLPNDRFFAVRPEGSVSTLKIQRTERGDSAVYLCASSSTLRDFLNTEAFFGQGTRLTVV.

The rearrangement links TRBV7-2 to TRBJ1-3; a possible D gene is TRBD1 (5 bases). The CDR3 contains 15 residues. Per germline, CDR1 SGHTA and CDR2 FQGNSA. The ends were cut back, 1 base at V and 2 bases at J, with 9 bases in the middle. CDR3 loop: CASSLVPGPGNTIYF. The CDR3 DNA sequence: TGTGCCAGCAGCTTAGTCCCAGGGCCTGGAAACACCATATATTTT.

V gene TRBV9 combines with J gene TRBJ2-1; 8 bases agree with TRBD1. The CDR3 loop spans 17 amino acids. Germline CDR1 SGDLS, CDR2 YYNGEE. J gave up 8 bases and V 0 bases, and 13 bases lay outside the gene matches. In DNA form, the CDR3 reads TGTGCCAGCAGCGTAGATTCGGACAGGGCTAACCCCCATGAGCAGTTCTTC. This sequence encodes CASSVDSDRANPHEQFF.